What follows are 21 T cell receptor beta chains derived from one specimen sequenced in a study of blood T cell repertoires in COVID-19. Generated by immunoSEQ multiplex PCR, the TCRdb table keeps only in-frame clones and is missing some. The repertoire holds more than 65,000 clones, under 95% seen once, with approximately 8% in the top ten. Source material: peripheral blood. Source of these receptors: a human donor in a cohort sampled during active COVID-19.

The chain is built from TRBV7-6 and TRBJ2-5; 7 bases fit TRBD2. Per the germline V gene, CDR1 is SGHVS and CDR2 is FNYEAQ. The CDR3 contains 15 residues. With 4 bases clipped from V and 2 bases from J, the junction kept 7 bases outside the gene matches. DNA for the CDR3: TGTGCCAGCAGCTCTGGACTAGGCTTACAAGAGACCCAGTACTTC. Its translation is CASSSGLGLQETQYF.

This chain joins TRBV27 and TRBJ2-7, with 9 bases aligning to TRBD1. This CDR3 comprises 15 residues. The germline CDR1 and CDR2 sequences are MNHEY and SMNVEV (reference sequence). Trimming cost V 3 bases and J 2 bases; bases outside gene matches: 5. In DNA, the CDR3 is TGTGCCAGCAGTTTGCCCGGGACAGGGACCTACGAGCAGTACTTC. Translating gives CASSLPGTGTYEQYF.

The rearrangement links TRBV11-2 to TRBJ1-1, with 8 bases fitting TRBD1. This CDR3 has 15 amino acids. V trimming: 5 bases; J trimming: 2 bases; junction bases outside the gene matches: 7. Germline lookup yields CDR1 SGHAT and CDR2 FQNNGV. CDR3 DNA: TGTGCCAGCAGCCTCTCCGACAGGGGTAACACTGAAGCTTTCTTT. It is translated as CASSLSDRGNTEAFF.

This clone was seen a few times. This chain connects TRBV7-9 to TRBJ1-3, with unresolved D. Per germline, CDR1 SEHNR and CDR2 FQNEAQ (reference sequence). Between the trimmed V and J ends, which lost 5 bases and 3 bases, there was a span of 8 bases. This CDR3 contains 13 residues. DNA for the CDR3: TGTGCCAGCAGCCCCCCGGTTGGAAACACCATATATTTT. The encoded protein is CASSPPVGNTIYF.

V and J are TRBV29-1 and TRBJ2-4; D is possibly TRBD2 (6 bases). Germline loops: CDR1 SQVTM, CDR2 ANQGSEA. This CDR3 contains 13 residues. Deletions cut 6 bases from V and 5 bases from J, with 14 bases between. This CDR3 is CSVHGGGENIQYF. As DNA, the CDR3 is TGCAGCGTCCACGGGGGTGGGGAAAACATTCAGTACTTC.

This chain uses TRBV27 with TRBJ1-1, with 11 nucleotides matching TRBD1. V lost 2 bases and J lost 0; bases outside the gene matches: 2. Germline CDR1 is MNHEY and CDR2 is SMNVEV (reference sequence). CDR3 length equals 16 residues. CDR3 in amino acids: CASSLAGQGVNTEAFF. In DNA form, the CDR3 reads TGTGCCAGCAGTTTAGCGGGACAGGGGGTGAACACTGAAGCTTTCTTT.

The gene calls are TRBV9 and TRBJ1-1; 8 bases line up with TRBD1. J was trimmed by 1 base and V by 8 bases; bases with no gene match: 7. The CDR3 has 14 amino acids. Germline CDR1 SGDLS, CDR2 YYNGEE. The DNA of the CDR3 is TGTGCCAGTGGGACAGGACCGGAGAACACTGAAGCTTTCTTT. Amino acids: CASGTGPENTEAFF.

This clone was seen a single time. The genes are TRBV18 and TRBJ2-5; 9 bases are a match to TRBD1. Germline assignment: CDR1 KGHSH and CDR2 LQKENI. This CDR3 has 15 amino acids. Trimming removed 3 bases from V and 0 bases from J; junction bases left unmatched: 2. The CDR3 DNA sequence: TGTGCCAGCTCACCGGACAGGGGTCACCAAGAGACCCAGTACTTC. The encoded protein is CASSPDRGHQETQYF.

V usage is TRBV27 and J usage is TRBJ1-1; 9 bases are a match to TRBD1. With V trimmed by 7 bases and J by 3 bases, 9 bases remained unmatched. The CDR3 is 15 residues long. The V gene's germline CDR1 is MNHEY and CDR2 SMNVEV (reference sequence). The CDR3 DNA is TGTGCCAGCAAAACTCAACGGGACAGGGACACTGAAGCTTTCTTT. Translated: CASKTQRDRDTEAFF.

The V and J genes are TRBV19 and TRBJ2-7; possible D gene TRBD1, 6 bases. The V and J ends lost 5 bases and 0 bases respectively, with 11 bases between them. Germline V gene lookup returns CDR1 LNHDA and CDR2 SQIVND (reference sequence). CDR3 size: 14 residues. The CDR3 bases are TGTGCCAGTAGTCTCCGGGACAACTCCTACGAGCAGTACTTC. Amino acid sequence: CASSLRDNSYEQYF.

The rearrangement links TRBV12-3 or TRBV12-4 to TRBJ2-7, with 7 bases matching TRBD1. This CDR3 has 12 residues. V lost 5 bases to trimming and J lost 6 bases; unmatched junction nucleotides: 4. The CDR3 coding sequence is TGTGCCAGCAGTGAGACAGGGTTCGAGCAGTACTTC. Protein sequence: CASSETGFEQYF.

The count of this clone is one. The genes are TRBV15 and TRBJ1-2, with 7 nucleotides matching TRBD1. The length of the CDR3 is 14 residues. Germline V lookup: CDR1 LNHNV, CDR2 YYDKDF (reference sequence). The ends lost 8 bases at V and 1 base at J; junction bases unmatched: 7. The DNA of the CDR3 is TGTGCCACCCTGACCCGGGACAGTAACTATGGCTACACCTTC. It encodes CATLTRDSNYGYTF.

This chain links TRBV28 with TRBJ1-2; 7 positions match TRBD1. With V trimmed by 7 bases and J by 5 bases, 7 bases remained unmatched. The CDR3 is 13 amino acids. The germline V gene encodes CDR1 MDHEN and CDR2 SYDVKM. This chain's CDR3 is CASITDRDYGYTF. The CDR3 region has the DNA TGTGCCAGCATCACCGACAGGGATTATGGCTACACCTTC.

The V call is TRBV29-1, the J call TRBJ1-2; a weak D match, TRBD1 (5 bases). Germline V lookup: CDR1 SQVTM, CDR2 ANQGSEA. Deletions cut 6 bases from V and 3 bases from J, with 17 bases between. The CDR3 is made up of 14 amino acids. The CDR3 sequence: CSVVTQGLDYGYTF. DNA of the CDR3: TGCAGCGTGGTGACCCAGGGATTAGACTATGGCTACACCTTC.

The chain carries TRBV5-6 and TRBJ1-1; a weak D match, TRBD1 (5 bases). V was pared by 5 bases and J by 5 bases, with 10 bases between. This CDR3 is 12 amino acids long. Germline V gene sequence: CDR1 SGHDT, CDR2 YYEEEE. The CDR3 nucleotides are TGTGCCAGCAGACAGGACGGAACTGAAGCTTTCTTT. Amino acids: CASRQDGTEAFF.

The rearrangement uses TRBV5-1 and TRBJ1-2; 10 nucleotides agree with TRBD1. J gave up 1 base and V 10 bases, and 7 bases lay outside the gene matches. CDR1 and CDR2 from the germline V gene are SGHRS and YFSETQ. There are 14 residues in the CDR3. The CDR3 bases are TGCGCCTACCAGACAGGGGGCCATAACTATGGCTACACCTTC. Translated: CAYQTGGHNYGYTF.

Written as DNA, the CDR3 is TGTGCCAGCAGCTTAGGTCGACAGGGGTTAAGCTATGGCTACACCTTC. Encoded protein: CASSLGRQGLSYGYTF. The chain carries TRBV11-2 and TRBJ1-2; TRBD1 agrees at 8 bases. Losses at the gene ends were 1 base for V and 4 bases for J; bases not matched to a gene: 8. This CDR3 spans 16 amino acids. Germline CDR1 is SGHAT and CDR2 is FQNNGV.

This sequence joins TRBV4-3 and TRBJ1-1, with 8 bases fitting TRBD1. Germline trimming cut 5 bases from V and 5 bases from J; bases unmatched to any gene: 10. This CDR3 is built from 15 residues. Germline V gene sequence: CDR1 LGHNA, CDR2 YSLEER. The CDR3 region has the DNA TGCGCCAGCAGCATATCCCAGGGGGCAGGGACTGAAGCTTTCTTT. Its translation: CASSISQGAGTEAFF.

This rearrangement joins TRBV11-2 to TRBJ2-7; D may be TRBD2 (5 bases). Germline V gene lookup returns CDR1 SGHAT and CDR2 FQNNGV. This CDR3 contains 14 residues. V was trimmed by 1 base and J by 3 bases, leaving 10 bases between them. For the CDR3, the DNA is TGTGCCAGCAGCTTAGTCCCCGGGAACTACGAGCAGTACTTC. It codes for CASSLVPGNYEQYF.

This rearrangement joins TRBV15 to TRBJ2-7; perhaps TRBD2 as D (6 bases). V lost 8 bases to trimming and J lost 1 base, with 15 bases between them. The CDR3 extends over 14 amino acids. Germline V gives CDR1 LNHNV, CDR2 YYDKDF (reference sequence). The CDR3 DNA reads TGTGCCACCTCCTCCCCCCGGGAGTCCTACGAGCAGTACTTC. Its translation is CATSSPRESYEQYF.

The V call is TRBV5-1, the J call TRBJ1-1, with 7 positions matching TRBD1. The germline gives CDR1 SGHRS, CDR2 YFSETQ. V was pared by 4 bases and J by 1 base, with 4 bases of the junction left unmatched. CDR3 length equals 14 residues. The CDR3 is CASSGDRTNTEAFF. The CDR3 nucleotides read TGCGCCAGCAGCGGGGACAGAACGAACACTGAAGCTTTCTTT.